This T cell receptor beta chain is from a study of CD8+CD57+ T cells in acquired aplastic anemia (dated by TCRdb to 2016 to 2018). Background on the whole study: On average, sorted CD4+ and CD8+ cells yielded around 3.5 ug of extracted DNA, with a range of about 0.17 to 27.4 ug. For healthy donor samples, the average read count was about 10.8 million for CD4+ cells and roughly 12 million for CD8+ cells. Here is what the overall study found, with its caveats: Twenty-nine CD8+ CDR3 sequences were found in both patients and controls but appeared to be highly expressed in patients and within the immunodominant clones of the patients. CD8+ Simpson's diversity did not differ significantly between patients and healthy controls (P=0.060).

TCR beta VDJ combination and CDR3 sequence profiling used genomic DNA as the template. TCR repertoire sequencing was run on an Illumina HiSeq 2000. Per the source publication's procedure: Repertoires were assessed using TRBV/TRBJ rearrangement plots, CDR3 size and DJ length profiles, and Simpson's diversity index. The most abundant DNA sequence in the deep sequencing data was defined as the immunodominant clone. CDR3 amino acid sequences were checked for sharing across subjects and were also compared against the VDJdb database and published repertoires. TCRdb handled the public reads itself, with Q25 trimming in fastp and clone calling in MiXCR, and kept productive beta chains. Every CDR3 protein is listed once, alongside the most common genes and DNA of its rows. TCRdb, rather than the study authors, made the V and J calls. The sample table records about 190,000 distinct CDR3 sequences; around 59% of these occur just once. Of the sample, roughly 15% is held by the ten largest clones.

The cysteine opens and the phenylalanine closes a CDR3 of 12 amino acids. Only CDR3 DNA is held: 36 bases, read in frame from base 1. V loses 5 bases at its end and J loses 12 bases; junction bases beyond the gene matches: 4. Taken from the germline V gene, the CDR1 and CDR2 loops are MNHEY and SVGAGI. This clonotype was detected many times. Its antigen is not yet known. No clone much larger than this one lies a single base away; base qualities are absent. In this study, sorted CD4+ and CD8+ T cells from the blood of healthy subjects and of severe aplastic anemia patients had their TCR repertoires deep-sequenced. Ficoll-Paque density gradient centrifugation was used to isolate peripheral blood mononuclear cells. Before DNA was extracted, CD4+ and CD8+ T cells were sorted using either FACS or magnetic beads.

The sequence came from a human donor in good health, serving as a control. Material: sorted CD4+, CD8+, or CD8+CD57+ T cells (not recorded which) from PBMCs. The sequence is built from TRBV6-5 and TRBJ1-1; TRBD1 matches 12 bases in the middle. The CDR3 loop reads CASSTGQGATFF. The sequence in DNA is TGTGCCAGCAGTACGGGACAGGGGGCTACTTTCTTT.